The clone carrying this T cell receptor beta chain was found a few times. The V gene lost 4 bases and the J gene lost 3 bases, with 7 bases spanning the gap. Germline loops: CDR1 LNHDA, CDR2 SQIVND (reference sequence). The CDR3 length is 13 residues. This entry is derived from a study of T cells in Graves' hyperthyroidism and ophthalmopathy. The source material, RNA transcripts, was used to amplify TCR beta CDR3 regions. TCR CDR3 regions were first amplified by RT-PCR with HTBI primers. TCRdb re-called the multiplex PCR reads through MiXCR, storing one row per CDR3 protein. The profile shows over 350,000 distinct CDR3 sequences, 11% to 15% of them singletons.

Input material: blood. The source is a man aged 50 to 59 with Graves' ophthalmopathy. The chain employs TRBV19 and TRBJ1-5; D gene uncertain. CDR3 loop: CASSRQINQPQHF. DNA of the CDR3: TGTGCCAGTAGTAGGCAGATCAATCAGCCCCAGCATTTT. Looking up the rest from reference TRBV19 and TRBJ1-5 gives the full variable domain: DGGITQSPKYLFRKEGQNVTLSCEQNLNHDAMYWYRQDPGQGLRLIYYSQIVNDFQKGDIAEGYSVSREKKESFPLTVTSAQKNPTAFYLCASSRQINQPQHFGDGTRLSIL.